The present TCR beta chain was sequenced within a study of T cell repertoires in ileal Crohn's disease. Looking at the study overall: Roughly 40% were active smokers at surgery; median disease duration was roughly 7.9 years.

CDR3 length equals 15 residues. The germline CDR1 and CDR2 sequences are LGHNA and YSLEER. V shed 5 bases and J shed 7 bases, with 18 bases lying between them. The method was immunoSEQ multiplex PCR; TCRdb's version includes in-frame clones alone and lacks a portion of them. The sample holds 5,000 to 6,000 clones, roughly four fifths seen once. A word on this clone: Its antigen is currently unknown.

General observations from the study: Clonal expansions were more frequent in active smokers than non-smokers at surgery.

J is TRBJ2-1 and V is TRBV4-3; a possible D gene is TRBD2 (7 bases). This clonotype originated in an adult with Crohn's disease. Sample: ileal tissue. DNA for the CDR3: TGCGCCAGCAGCTCCTCGTGGGGGGGCGAAAATGAGCAGTTCTTC. Its protein product is CASSSSWGGENEQFF.